Listed here is a single TCR beta chain. This entry is derived from a study of blood T cell repertoires in COVID-19. CDR3 size: 15 residues. CDR1 MNHEY and CDR2 SMNVEV come from the germline V gene (reference sequence). V shed 2 bases, J shed 4 bases, and the junction held 3 bases outside the gene matches. The repertoire was sequenced with immunoSEQ multiplex PCR; TCRdb's copy has only in-frame clones and lacks some. The data show 140,000 or so clones, with around 90% seen just once and around 1.6% held by the top ten. This sequence joins TRBV27 and TRBJ2-5; 11 nucleotides line up with TRBD1. The source is a human donor in a cohort sampled during active COVID-19. Material: peripheral blood. CDR3 protein: CASSLRTGGAETQYF. Written as DNA, the CDR3 is TGTGCCAGCAGTTTAAGGACAGGGGGCGCAGAGACCCAGTACTTC.